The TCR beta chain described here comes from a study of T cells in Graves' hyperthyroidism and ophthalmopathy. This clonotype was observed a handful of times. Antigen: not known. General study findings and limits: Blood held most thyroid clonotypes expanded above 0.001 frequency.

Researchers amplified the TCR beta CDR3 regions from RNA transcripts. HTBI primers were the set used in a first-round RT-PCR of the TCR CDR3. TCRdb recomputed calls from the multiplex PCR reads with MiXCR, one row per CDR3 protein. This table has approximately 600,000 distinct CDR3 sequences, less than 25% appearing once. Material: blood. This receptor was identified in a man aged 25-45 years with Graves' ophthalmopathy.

The CDR3 DNA reads TGCAGTGCTAGAGGTGGGGGCTTAGGTCAGCCCCAGCATTTT. Translation gives CSARGGGLGQPQHF. The genes are TRBV20-1 and TRBJ1-5, with D tentatively TRBD1 (6 bases). The CDR3 has 14 amino acids. Germline V lookup: CDR1 DFQATT, CDR2 SNEGSKA (reference sequence). Trimming stripped 1 base from V and 6 bases from J, with 13 bases between.